What follows describes a single TCR beta chain. The target antigen is unknown. TCRdb reprocessed the 5' RACE reads and stores each CDR3 protein as one record, lacking DNA. The specimen's table records about 160,000 distinct CDR3 sequences. These data are taken from a study of monozygotic twins with inflammatory bowel disease. Germline CDR1 SGHRS, CDR2 YFSETQ. The CDR3 is 14 residues long. General observations from the study: No discrimination was achieved between different T cell subtypes.

The V call is TRBV5-1, the J call TRBJ1-4; there is no DNA to check the TCRdb D call of TRBD1. The material sequenced was blood. The TCR was taken from a human donor with ulcerative colitis or Crohn's disease, or a healthy co-twin of an affected twin (not recorded which). CDR3 protein: CASSSGMMNEKLFF.